This T cell receptor (beta chain) is from a study of control samples from healthy donors and cancer patients. Repertoires were generated with immunoSEQ multiplex PCR, while TCRdb's copy carries only in-frame clones and drops some. Of about 55,000 clones listed, approximately 95% are singletons. This clone was recorded only once. The V and J ends lost 4 bases and 11 bases respectively, with 12 bases between them. Germline V gene sequence: CDR1 SGHDN, CDR2 FVKESK. This CDR3 is built from 11 residues. The sequenced sample consisted of blood. The clonotype comes from a man between 25 and 39 years old in good health. This chain links TRBV14 with TRBJ2-7; perhaps TRBD1 as D (7 bases). Here the CDR3 DNA reads TGTGCCAGCAGCCCAGGGGGGACAAAGTACTTC. It encodes CASSPGGTKYF.